The sequence of this T cell receptor (beta chain) was determined in a study of T cell changes during pregnancy in multiple sclerosis. Per germline, CDR1 SGDLS and CDR2 YYNGEE. This CDR3 spans 14 amino acids. With 4 bases removed from V and 1 base from J, the gap between germline ends came to 11 bases. The data were produced by immunoSEQ multiplex PCR, yet TCRdb's version contains in-frame clones alone and is incomplete. This sample yields 45,000 to 50,000 clones, of which roughly nine tenths are seen a single time; approximately 0.39% belongs to the top ten. Here the sequenced sample was CD4+ T cells from peripheral blood mononuclear cells, taken in the second trimester of pregnancy. The receptor's source is a female donor in good health, enrolled as a control in a pregnancy study. This chain joins TRBV9 and TRBJ1-1; D might be TRBD1 (5 bases). Here the CDR3 DNA reads TGTGCCAGCAGCTCAGGGCTAGGGAACACTGAAGCTTTCTTT. Protein sequence: CASSSGLGNTEAFF.